This TCR beta chain was recorded in a study of PD-1 blockade in classical Hodgkin lymphoma. The study, taken as a whole, reports: Repertoire difference causes, possibly disease activity or prior therapy, remain undefined. Healthy donors were reported to have higher baseline TCR diversity than newly diagnosed patients.

With respect to this clone: No antigen is known for it.

The time point here: newly diagnosed, previously untreated cHL patient sample. The study purified CD4+ T cells from thawed PBMCs using magnetic negative selection. The CDR3 length is 16 residues. The germline V gene encodes CDR1 LNHNV and CDR2 YYDKDF (reference sequence). With 1 base clipped from V and 6 bases from J, the junction kept 6 bases outside the gene matches. Clones were sequenced by immunoSEQ multiplex PCR, and TCRdb holds only the in-frame ones, with some missing. In the table there are 20,000 to 25,000 clones, more than 85% of which are singletons. The chain has TRBV15 and TRBJ2-7, with 13 bases aligning to TRBD2. The receptor was derived from a human donor with classical Hodgkin lymphoma. The sample was CD4+ T cells from blood. The DNA for the CDR3 is TGTGCCACCAGCAGAGGTGGGACTAGCGGGATTGTCGAGCAGTACTTC. Its translation: CATSRGGTSGIVEQYF. Combining the CDR3 with reference TRBV15 and TRBJ2-7 gives the whole variable domain DAMVIQNPRYQVTQFGKPVTLSCSQTLNHNVMYWYQQKSSQAPKLLFHYYDKDFNNEADTPDNFQSRRPNTSFCFLDIRSPGLGDTAMYLCATSRGGTSGIVEQYFGPGTRLTVT.